This is a list of T cell receptor beta chains from one sample in a study of cytomegalovirus exposure and HLA in healthy donors. Profiling relied on immunoSEQ multiplex PCR, and the TCRdb table lists in-frame clones only, not all of them. The data contain about 130,000 clones, approximately 82% of them singletons. The sequenced sample was PBMCs. Receptor source: a female donor in good health and CMV-seronegative. The CDR3 runs from the conserved cysteine through the conserved F or W. A D gene is named only where the DNA matches it firmly. Only part of the rows carry a size: once, few, many, or a class if the clone is expanded.

d_call | j_call | clone_size | v_call | cdr3_length | cdr3_nt | cdr3_aa
. | TRBJ2-5 | . | TRBV9 | 15 | TGTGCCAGCAGCGTAGTGGCGGGGCCCCAAGAGACCCAGTACTTC | CASSVVAGPQETQYF
TRBD1 | TRBJ2-5 | once | TRBV4-3 | 14 | TGCGCCAGCAGCCAGGGGGACAGCCCAGAGACCCAGTACTTC | CASSQGDSPETQYF
TRBD2 | TRBJ2-1 | . | TRBV29-1 | 14 | TGCAGCGTTAGCGGGACTAGCGGGAACGATGAGCAGTTCTTC | CSVSGTSGNDEQFF
TRBD2 | TRBJ2-2 | . | TRBV6-6 | 15 | TGTGCCAGCAGTTCCCTAGCGGGGAACACCGGGGAGCTGTTTTTT | CASSSLAGNTGELFF
TRBD1 | TRBJ1-1 | . | TRBV9 | 16 | TGTGCCAGCAGCCCAGAACCAGACAGGGTAAAGACTGAAGCTTTCTTT | CASSPEPDRVKTEAFF
. | TRBJ2-7 | . | TRBV7-3 | 14 | TGTGCCAGCAGCTTCGGGAGTTCAACCTACGAGCAGTACTTC | CASSFGSSTYEQYF
TRBD1 | TRBJ1-2 | . | TRBV7-9 | 16 | TGTGCCAGCAGCGGGACAGGGTCCTTCTCCAACTATGGCTACACCTTC | CASSGTGSFSNYGYTF
. | TRBJ1-4 | . | TRBV19 | 13 | TGTGCCAGTAGGAGGCAGATTAATGAAAAACTGTTTTTT | CASRRQINEKLFF
. | TRBJ1-2 | . | TRBV7-2 | 14 | TGTGCCAGCAGCTTAGCTTTCCTGAGCTATGGCTACACCTTC | CASSLAFLSYGYTF
. | TRBJ1-5 | . | TRBV7-2 | 16 | TGTGCCAGCAGCTTTTCATCTGGGGGGGCAGGCCAGCCCCAGCATTTT | CASSFSSGGAGQPQHF